This T cell receptor (beta chain) was recovered during a study of T cells in narcolepsy (dated by TCRdb to the late 2010s). Concerning the study at large: The study enrolled patients with narcolepsy type 1 or type 2 (NT1, NT2) together with healthy control donors. The study used TCR Vbeta sequencing to track clonotypes in blood and CSF while looking for autoreactive T cells in narcolepsy patients that target self-antigens of hypocretin neurons (hypocretin, TRIB2). What the authors observed across the whole study: According to the report, autoreactive clonotypes were detected serially in the blood of the same patients and of different patients, but not in healthy controls. HCRT-specific and TRIB2-specific autoreactive clonotypes were highlighted in plots that compared CD4+ T cell clonotypes in CSF versus blood from the same patient. Patients and controls had similar numbers of sequenced blood memory CD4+ clonotypes, with averages of around 40,000 in patients and around 36,000 in controls. No sequences matching autoreactive T cell clones were contained in some blood memory CD4+ repertoires from patients and controls.

Memory CD4+ T cells were sorted ex vivo from peripheral blood of narcolepsy patients and healthy controls for TCR Vbeta sequencing. The CDR3 has 16 amino acids, counting the end cysteine and phenylalanine. The kept DNA is CDR3 alone, 48 bases in frame from the first base. V gives up 0 bases and J gives up 2 bases, and the segment between their germline ends measures 14 bases. The germline V gene specifies SGHTS as CDR1 and YDEGEE as CDR2. The receptor library was made with the immunoSEQ multiplex PCR assay. This is the immuneACCESS table as TCRdb keeps it, with only in-frame sequences that have V and J called. A part of the clones is gone; compared with another copy, unresolved V genes explain less than half, and the rest is unexplained. The sample has approximately 23,000 clones on record, about 82% of them singletons. The top ten hold about 9.4% of the sample. A word on this clone: The antigen it recognizes is unknown. Base qualities are not recorded, but no much larger clone differs from it by a single base.

Sequences were obtained from memory (CD45RA-) CD4+ T cells from blood. The cell subset or site label here, explained by the study, means: memory T cells sorted ex vivo from peripheral blood. This chain is built from TRBV5-8 and TRBJ2-5; the D segment may tentatively be TRBD1 or TRBD2, each giving 6 matched bases. The receptor comes from a human donor in good health. The nucleotides read TGTGCCAGCAGCTTGGAGAGGGGGGTGGGGCAAGAGACCCAGTACTTC. Its protein reads: CASSLERGVGQETQYF.